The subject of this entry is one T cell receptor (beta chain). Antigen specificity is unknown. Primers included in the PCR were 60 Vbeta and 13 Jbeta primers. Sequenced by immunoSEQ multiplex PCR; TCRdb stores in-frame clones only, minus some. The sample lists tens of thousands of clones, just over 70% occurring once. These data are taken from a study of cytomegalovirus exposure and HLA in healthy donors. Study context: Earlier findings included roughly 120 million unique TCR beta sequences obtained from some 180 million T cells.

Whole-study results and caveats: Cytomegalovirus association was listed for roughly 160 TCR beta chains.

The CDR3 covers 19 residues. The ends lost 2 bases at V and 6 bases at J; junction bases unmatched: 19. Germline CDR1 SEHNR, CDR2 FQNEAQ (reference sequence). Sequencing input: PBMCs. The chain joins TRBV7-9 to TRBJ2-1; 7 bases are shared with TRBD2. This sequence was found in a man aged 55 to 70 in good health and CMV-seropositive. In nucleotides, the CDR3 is TGTGCCAGCAGCTTACTAGGCTCCTTTTGGGGGAGGGCCTCCAATGAGCAGTTCTTC. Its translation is CASSLLGSFWGRASNEQFF.